This T cell receptor beta chain was sequenced for a study of OX40 agonist ivuxolimab in advanced cancers. The V gene's germline CDR1 is SGDLS and CDR2 YYNGEE. V lost 4 bases and J lost 4, with 11 bases in between. The CDR3 length is 13 residues. TCRdb's table, derived via immunoSEQ multiplex PCR, lists solely in-frame clones and lacks some. The data contain more than 55,000 clones, roughly 90% of them singletons. Notes on the study in general: CD8+ T cells were the subset that, on average, had more expanded clones than CD4+.

Turning to this clone: Antigen unknown.

The sequence derives from an adult with an advanced solid tumor such as melanoma, head and neck, liver or kidney cancer. J is TRBJ2-5 and V is TRBV9; D not certain. The sequenced sample was CD4+ or CD8+ T cells sorted from blood, obtained in a trial of the OX40 agonist ivuxolimab. CDR3 nucleotide sequence: TGTGCCAGCAGCCTACTCACGGGAGAGACCCAGTACTTC. As protein: CASSLLTGETQYF.